The rows below give T cell receptor beta chains drawn from one sample of a study of molecular identifiers for immune sequencing clone quantification. Each CDR3 protein is one row after TCRdb ran MiXCR on the PCR reads. Here the sample spans 6,100 or so distinct CDR3 sequences, roughly 16% being singletons. Material for sequencing was naive CD8+ T cells from blood, with Jurkat cell RNA spiked in. These receptors were collected from a human donor in good health. Some libraries in this study had Jurkat cell RNA spiked in. CDR3s include the opening cysteine and the closing phenylalanine or tryptophan. A D gene is named only where the DNA matches it firmly. The size entry gives once, few, many, or a class for an expanded clone.

size,J,V,D,DNA,CDR3
medium-sized,TRBJ2-1,TRBV7-9,TRBD1,TGTGCCAGCAGCCCTAGTACCGGGACAGGGACCTACAATGAGCAGTTCTTC,CASSPSTGTGTYNEQFF
medium-sized,TRBJ1-5,TRBV7-9,-,TGTGCCAGCAGTTCCTTGGACGGGGATAGCAATCAGCCCCAGCATTTT,CASSSLDGDSNQPQHF
medium-sized,TRBJ2-3,TRBV2,TRBD1,TGTGCCAGCCGGGACAGGGGCACAGATACGCAGTATTTT,CASRDRGTDTQYF
medium-sized,TRBJ2-3,TRBV20-1,-,TGCAGTGCTAGAGACCTAGGACCGACAGATACGCAGTATTTT,CSARDLGPTDTQYF
medium-sized,TRBJ1-3,TRBV20-1,-,TGCAGTGCTAGAGGTTATCGGATCGGCTCTGGAAACACCATATATTTT,CSARGYRIGSGNTIYF
many,TRBJ1-5,TRBV5-5,-,TGTGCCAGCAGCTTGTCAAGCAATCAGCCCCAGCATTTT,CASSLSSNQPQHF
medium-sized,TRBJ2-3,TRBV7-2,-,TGTGCCAGCAGCCCTCCGAAGGGACTTAGCACAGATACGCAGTATTTT,CASSPPKGLSTDTQYF
medium-sized,TRBJ1-4,TRBV28,-,TGTGCCAGCAGTTTGTCCGGGGAAAAACTGTTTTTT,CASSLSGEKLFF
medium-sized,TRBJ2-3,TRBV7-9,TRBD2,TGTGCCAGCAGCTCTAGCGGAGGAGATACGCAGTATTTT,CASSSSGGDTQYF